The clone carrying this T cell receptor beta chain was counted a few times. Germline assignment: CDR1 MNHEY and CDR2 SVGAGI. Trimming removed 2 bases from V and 5 bases from J, with 21 bases in between. The CDR3 has 17 amino acids. The sample is drawn from a study of T-cell reconstitution after alpha-beta-depleted transplantation in children. Unique molecular identifiers were incorporated into the prepared TCRbeta library. TCRdb re-analysed the PCR reads in MiXCR, keeping a single row per CDR3 protein. The top ten hold less than 5% of the sample, which has about 610,000 distinct CDR3 sequences, over 9.5% seen once.

The input for sequencing was PBMCs from the stem cell graft donor, taken from the stem cell graft. This receptor was identified in a human donor who donated a stem cell graft to a child with acute myeloid leukemia. The gene calls are TRBV6-5 and TRBJ1-2; possibly TRBD1 for D (6 bases). The CDR3 bases are TGTGCCAGCAGTTACGAGGGGATTACAGGGCTACATTATGGCTACACCTTC. It is translated as CASSYEGITGLHYGYTF.